These 22 T cell receptor beta chains originate from one sample sequenced in a study of blood T cells in healthy people across ages. Combining a sample-barcoded 5' primer with a J-beta primer mix, a second PCR ran for roughly 6 to 12 cycles. Via MiXCR, TCRdb re-called the 5' RACE reads, giving one row per CDR3 protein. The sample records around 400,000 distinct CDR3 sequences, approximately 51% being singletons. Sequenced input: blood. All receptors derive from a man between 60 and 75 years old in good health.

The V and J genes are TRBV27 and TRBJ2-5; TRBD2 matches 11 bases. The J call could be wrong; TRBJ2-7 is a better fit for the DNA end. Germline assignment: CDR1 MNHEY and CDR2 SMNVEV (reference sequence). The CDR3 runs to 14 residues. Here the CDR3 reads CASSSGLAAREQYF. In DNA, the CDR3 is TGTGCCAGCAGTTCGGGACTAGCGGCCCGCGAGCAGTACTTC.

This chain connects TRBV6-5 to TRBJ2-6; a possible D gene is TRBD1 (6 bases). Germline CDR1 MNHEY, CDR2 SVGAGI. The CDR3 runs to 17 residues. With 2 bases removed from V and 8 bases from J, the gap between germline ends came to 19 bases. The CDR3 DNA reads TGTGCCAGCAGTTACGGGGGTGTGGGGGCCGGGACCAACGTCCTGACTTTC. This gives the protein CASSYGGVGAGTNVLTF.

This clonotype showed up just a few times. This chain uses TRBV7-9 with TRBJ2-3, with D perhaps being TRBD1 or TRBD2 (5 bases each). V gave up 1 base and J gave up 2 bases, with 16 bases separating them. Germline V gene data show CDR1 as SEHNR and CDR2 as FQNEAQ (reference sequence). This CDR3 contains 17 residues. In DNA form, the CDR3 reads TGTGCCAGCAGCTTAGTTCCCATCCGGGACCCCACAGATACGCAGTATTTT. It translates to CASSLVPIRDPTDTQYF.

The gene calls are TRBV15 and TRBJ2-5; 8 nucleotides align to TRBD1. The DNA end favors TRBJ2-7, so the J call may be wrong. CDR3 length: 16 amino acids. Germline V gene lookup returns CDR1 LNHNV and CDR2 YYDKDF (reference sequence). The CDR3 here is CATSRLFGAGTGEQYF. CDR3 in DNA: TGTGCCACCAGCAGATTATTTGGGGCCGGGACAGGCGAGCAGTACTTC.

A note on this clonotype: Since a much larger clone is just one base distant, this may be a read error. The chain recombines TRBV4-1 with TRBJ2-3; D is uncertain. Germline V gene lookup returns CDR1 MGHRA and CDR2 YSYEKL. This CDR3 has 16 residues. V was cut by 0 bases and J by 4 bases, with 14 bases left in between. CDR3 amino acids: CASSQDLGLSADTQYF. DNA of the CDR3: TGCGCCAGCAGCCAAGATCTAGGGCTCTCCGCAGATACGCAGTATTTT.

V gene TRBV7-9 combines with J gene TRBJ2-1; D not certain. From germline, CDR1 is SEHNR and CDR2 FQNEAQ (reference sequence). The V gene lost 2 bases and the J gene lost 7 bases, with 6 bases spanning the gap. This CDR3 contains 12 residues. CDR3 DNA sequence: TGTGCCAGCAGCTTATGGGGTAATGAGCAGTTCTTC. It yields the protein CASSLWGNEQFF.

This clonotype came up a few times. The chain couples TRBV20-1 to TRBJ2-1; D remains ambiguous. Germline-derived CDR1 and CDR2 are DFQATT and SNEGSKA (reference sequence). V was clipped by 6 bases and J by 0 bases, with 15 bases between them. This CDR3 is 15 amino acids long. In DNA form, the CDR3 reads TGCAGTGCCCAAAGGGCCGCAAGCTCCTACAATGAGCAGTTCTTC. Translation gives CSAQRAASSYNEQFF.

This chain connects TRBV7-2 to TRBJ2-4; 10 nucleotides line up with TRBD2. The germline V gene has CDR1 SGHTA and CDR2 FQGNSA. The V segment lost 7 bases and the J segment 13 bases; nucleotides outside the gene matches: 16. The CDR3 covers 15 residues. The CDR3 DNA follows: TGTGCCAGCAACCCTCAGCGGGAGGGCCACCATGAGCAGTACTTC. Translated, it gives CASNPQREGHHEQYF.

This chain links TRBV7-8 with TRBJ2-1; TRBD1 is a possible D gene (6 bases). This CDR3 is built from 16 residues. CDR1 is SGHVS, CDR2 FQNEAQ, per germline. V was trimmed by 7 bases and J by 0 bases, leaving 16 bases between them. In DNA form, the CDR3 reads TGTGCCAGCACCCAGAGGGACATTAGCTCCTACAATGAGCAGTTCTTC. This gives the protein CASTQRDISSYNEQFF.

The chain combines TRBV20-1 with TRBJ2-5; D unresolved. The germline CDR1 and CDR2 sequences are DFQATT and SNEGSKA (reference sequence). There are 12 residues in the CDR3. Trimming removed 3 bases at V and 1 base at J, with 6 bases between. As DNA, the CDR3 is TGCAGTGCTAGCCCCTCCCAAGAGACCCAGTACTTC. It yields the protein CSASPSQETQYF.

The chain employs TRBV12-3 or TRBV12-4 and TRBJ2-3, with 7 positions matching TRBD1. The V and J ends lost 5 bases and 3 bases, in that order; junction bases with no gene match: 5. The CDR3 extends over 14 amino acids. The DNA for the CDR3 is TGTGCCAGCAGTGGGACAGCTAGAACAGATACGCAGTATTTT. Amino acid sequence: CASSGTARTDTQYF.

The genes are TRBV5-1 and TRBJ2-3; no clear D. CDR3 size: 14 residues. With 0 bases removed from V and 6 bases from J, the gap between germline ends came to 11 bases. Germline lookup yields CDR1 SGHRS and CDR2 YFSETQ. CDR3 loop: CASSLAGRADTQYF. The CDR3 DNA sequence: TGCGCCAGCAGCTTGGCGGGTAGAGCGGATACGCAGTATTTT.

There are many counts of this clonotype. The chain is built from TRBV20-1 and TRBJ2-4; a weak D match, TRBD1 (7 bases). V lost 7 bases, J lost 3 bases, and 16 bases lay in between. Germline V lookup: CDR1 DFQATT, CDR2 SNEGSKA (reference sequence). The CDR3 has 14 residues. The CDR3, as DNA: TGCAGTGTTCCAAGGCAGGGGGGCAAAAACATTCAGTACTTC. Amino acid sequence: CSVPRQGGKNIQYF.

This clonotype has a count of ten or more. The chain joins TRBV7-9 to TRBJ1-2; 7 bases match TRBD1. V lost 5 bases and J lost 4; bases outside the gene matches: 10. Germline V gene data show CDR1 as SEHNR and CDR2 as FQNEAQ (reference sequence). The CDR3 loop spans 15 amino acids. The CDR3 spells CASSRAGGGSYGYTF. The CDR3 bases are TGTGCCAGCAGCCGCGCAGGAGGGGGCAGCTATGGCTACACCTTC. The full variable domain, its missing parts supplied by reference TRBV7-9 and TRBJ1-2, is DTGVSQNPRHKITKRGQNVTFRCDPISEHNRLYWYRQTLGQGPEFLTYFQNEAQLEKSRLLSDRFSAERPKGSFSTLEIQRTEQGDSAMYLCASSRAGGGSYGYTFGSGTRLTVV.

This chain links TRBV20-1 with TRBJ1-1, with 7 bases lining up with TRBD1. J was trimmed by 5 bases and V by 0 bases; bases with no gene match: 9. The CDR3 totals 15 residues. The germline V gene has CDR1 DFQATT and CDR2 SNEGSKA (reference sequence). The CDR3 region is CSARENRGLRTEAFF. CDR3 bases: TGCAGTGCTAGAGAAAACAGGGGTCTGCGGACTGAAGCTTTCTTT.

This chain connects TRBV11-1 to TRBJ2-2; weak D call: TRBD1 (5 bases). Germline CDR1 and CDR2: SGHAT and FQDESV (reference sequence). The CDR3 runs to 14 residues. V shed 5 bases and J shed 7 bases, with 14 bases lying between them. CDR3 bases: TGTGCCAGCAGCCGTAACTTGGACATCGGGGAGCTGTTTTTT. Translating gives CASSRNLDIGELFF.

This clonotype was detected only a few times. The chain uses TRBV12-3 or TRBV12-4 and TRBJ2-1, with 9 bases aligning to TRBD2. CDR3 size: 17 residues. Trimming at V came to 7 bases and at J to 2 bases, leaving 12 bases not matched to a gene. In DNA, the CDR3 is TGTGCCAGCACTTGGGGCGGGGGGGCCAAGGCCTACAATGAGCAGTTCTTC. It codes for CASTWGGGAKAYNEQFF.

The gene calls are TRBV7-3 and TRBJ1-1; D ambiguous. The CDR3 length is 13 residues. The germline gives CDR1 SGHTA, CDR2 FQGTGA. Trimming left V 5 bases short and J 5 bases short, with 12 bases between. CDR3 protein: CASSQQSRTEAFF. The DNA of the CDR3 is TGTGCCAGCAGCCAACAATCCCGGACTGAAGCTTTCTTT. Together with reference TRBV7-3 and TRBJ1-1, the CDR3 gives the full variable domain: GAGVSQTPSNKVTEKGKYVELRCDPISGHTALYWYRQSLGQGPEFLIYFQGTGAADDSGLPNDRFFAVRPEGSVSTLKIQRTERGDSAVYLCASSQQSRTEAFFGQGTRLTVV.

This clonotype was detected a few times. The rearrangement joins TRBV18 to TRBJ2-5; D uncertain. CDR1 and CDR2 (germline): KGHSH, LQKENI. The V end was cut by 1 base, the J end by 4 bases, with 7 bases between. The CDR3 spans 13 residues. In nucleotides, the CDR3 is TGTGCCAGCTCACCACATTCGGGAGAGACCCAGTACTTC. Amino acid sequence: CASSPHSGETQYF. The full variable domain, in which reference TRBV18 and TRBJ2-5 provide the parts outside the CDR3, is NAGVMQNPRHLVRRRGQEARLRCSPMKGHSHVYWYRQLPEEGLKFMVYLQKENIIDESGMPKERFSAEFPKEGPSILRIQQVVRGDSAAYFCASSPHSGETQYFGPGTRLLVL.

V usage is TRBV20-1 and J usage is TRBJ2-6; D is unresolved. V was trimmed by 5 bases and J by 0 bases, leaving 14 bases between them. The CDR3 length is 16 residues. Germline CDR1 DFQATT, CDR2 SNEGSKA (reference sequence). CDR3 nucleotides: TGCAGTGCTCCCCCAGGCCTCCACTCTGGGGCCAACGTCCTGACTTTC. Translated, it gives CSAPPGLHSGANVLTF.

DNA for the CDR3: TGTGCCAGCAGCTTAGGGTGGTTGTCGGGAGACCCTGGTCAAGAGACCCAGTACTTC. This sequence encodes CASSLGWLSGDPGQETQYF. The chain has TRBV7-2 and TRBJ2-5; TRBD2 is a possible D gene (6 bases). The V end was cut by 1 base, the J end by 2 bases, with 23 bases between. The CDR3 runs to 19 residues. Germline CDR1 and CDR2: SGHTA and FQGNSA.

This rearrangement joins TRBV4-3 to TRBJ1-1; possible D gene TRBD1, 5 bases. The CDR3 contains 14 residues. Between the trimmed V and J ends, which lost 0 bases and 10 bases, there was a span of 15 bases. Germline-derived CDR1 and CDR2 are LGHNA and YSLEER. This CDR3 is CASSQDDRQGGAFF. As DNA, the CDR3 is TGCGCCAGCAGCCAAGATGACCGGCAGGGTGGAGCTTTCTTT.